This TCR beta chain was recovered during a study of vaccination effects on CD4 cells after COVID-19. The study, taken as a whole, reports: Healthy vaccine recipients' vaccine-induced clones were almost all SARS-CoV-2 mono-reactive.

Within the ViraFEST assay, antigen-specific CD4+ T cells underwent expansion with viral peptide pools prior to sequencing. Culture lasted about 10 days before CD4+ T cell isolation. It was two doses of either the BNT162b2 or mRNA-1273 vaccine that participants received. PBMC were cultured at roughly 2.2 million per well with approximately 10 IU/ml IL-2 and roughly 10 ug/ml peptides. For this clone: Its antigen is undetermined.

This CDR3 has 13 amino acids. V was trimmed by 5 bases and J by 4 bases, leaving 11 bases between them. Some clones are missing from TCRdb's copy, which holds only in-frame ones; the method was immunoSEQ multiplex PCR. The table records 20,000 to 25,000 clones, approximately 69% of them present only once. This rearrangement joins TRBV12-3 or TRBV12-4 to TRBJ1-1; perhaps TRBD1 as D (6 bases). The sequence was obtained from a human donor who received a COVID-19 vaccine. This sample comprised CD4+ T cells from PBMCs cultured with SARS-CoV-2 spike peptides, obtained after COVID-19 vaccination. CDR3 DNA: TGTGCCAGCAGTCTAACAGGGCTCACTGAAGCTTTCTTT. It translates to CASSLTGLTEAFF.